The entry below gives a single T cell receptor beta chain sequence along with its context. Its antigen is still unknown. Every patient relapsed after autologous stem cell transplantation, and brentuximab vedotin exposure varied. Reported best responses ranged across complete response, partial response or progressive disease. Profiled with immunoSEQ multiplex PCR; TCRdb holds only in-frame clones, not every one. Among 40,000 to 55,000 clones listed, 85% to 90% were seen once. The CDR3 runs to 16 residues. Germline V gene lookup returns CDR1 SGHAT and CDR2 FQNNGV. V gave up 4 bases and J gave up 6 bases; unmatched junction bases: 6. The sample belongs to a study of PD-1 blockade in classical Hodgkin lymphoma. Points from the study as a whole: By cycle point C4D1, TCR diversity had risen significantly in CD4+ cells (but not CD8+ cells). In newly diagnosed patients, baseline TCR diversity was reportedly below that of healthy donors.

The TCR comes from a human donor with classical Hodgkin lymphoma. Sequenced material: peripheral blood mononuclear cells (PBMCs), taken at baseline. The chain has TRBV11-2 and TRBJ1-6; 10 bases line up with TRBD1. CDR3 residues: CASSYLRDRGNSPLHF. Written as DNA, the CDR3 is TGTGCCAGCAGCTATCTCCGGGACAGGGGTAATTCACCCCTCCACTTT.